This T cell receptor beta chain was obtained from a study of T cells in Graves' hyperthyroidism and ophthalmopathy. A remark on this clonotype: The antigen is not known. Given the absence of the conserved phenylalanine or tryptophan at the CDR3 end, a read error is likely.

Study-level results: Blood also contained most expanded thyroid clonotypes above 0.001. Median prediction lead before ophthalmopathy onset was around seven months with the model. By a 13 V-J model, ophthalmopathy was set apart from stable hyperthyroidism.

Trimming took 6 bases from V and 5 from J, leaving 20 bases between them. The CDR3 consists of 16 residues. Looked up from germline, CDR1 is MNHEY and CDR2 is SVGEGT. TCR beta CDR3 regions were amplified from RNA transcripts. Initially, a first-round RT-PCR of the TCR CDR3 employed the HTBI primer set. TCRdb redid the calling of the multiplex PCR reads with MiXCR, one entry per CDR3 protein. Of around 700,000 distinct CDR3 sequences in the sample, approximately 36% were seen once. Hyperthyroidism of Graves' type that showed no ophthalmopathy progression within 18 months was stable. V gene TRBV6-2 or TRBV6-3 combines with J gene TRBJ1-5; D is unresolved. Sequencing input: blood. This receptor was taken from a woman aged 35 to 49 with Graves' hyperthyroidism. CDR3 DNA: TGTGCCAGCAGCGAACGAGACGTATACACCTATCAGCCCCAGCATCTT. Protein sequence: CASSERDVYTYQPQHL.